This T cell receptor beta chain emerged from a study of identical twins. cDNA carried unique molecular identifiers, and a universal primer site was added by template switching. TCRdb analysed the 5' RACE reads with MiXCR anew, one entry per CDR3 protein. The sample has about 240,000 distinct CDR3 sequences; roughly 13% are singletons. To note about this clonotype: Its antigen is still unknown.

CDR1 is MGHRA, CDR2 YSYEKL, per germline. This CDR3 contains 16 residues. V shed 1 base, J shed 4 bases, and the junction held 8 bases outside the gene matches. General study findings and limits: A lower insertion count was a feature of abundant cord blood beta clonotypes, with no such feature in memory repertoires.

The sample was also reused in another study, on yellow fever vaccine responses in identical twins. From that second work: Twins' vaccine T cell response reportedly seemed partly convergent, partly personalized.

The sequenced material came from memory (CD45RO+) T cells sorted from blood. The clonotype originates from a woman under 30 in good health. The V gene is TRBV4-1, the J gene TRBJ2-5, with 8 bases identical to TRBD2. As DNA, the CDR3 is TGCGCCAGCAGCCAAGGGAGCGGGAGTGGCGGAGAGACCCAGTACTTC. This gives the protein CASSQGSGSGGETQYF.